Presented here are 7 T cell receptor beta chains from one specimen sequenced in a study of blood T cell repertoires in COVID-19. Sequencing used immunoSEQ multiplex PCR; TCRdb keeps in-frame clones, though not all of them. The sample carries over 85,000 clones, approximately 85% recorded once. Specimen: peripheral blood. The source is a human donor in a cohort sampled during active COVID-19.

The chain uses TRBV6-6 and TRBJ2-2; tentatively, D is TRBD2 (6 bases). CDR3 length: 13 residues. The germline V gene encodes CDR1 MNHNY and CDR2 SVGAGI (reference sequence). V was cut by 6 bases and J by 6 bases, with 11 bases left in between. The CDR3: CASSFGGSGELFF. The CDR3 DNA follows: TGTGCCAGCAGCTTCGGGGGTTCCGGGGAGCTGTTTTTT.

This chain uses TRBV10-3 with TRBJ2-7, with 7 positions matching TRBD1. With 10 bases clipped from V and 1 base from J, the junction kept 13 bases outside the gene matches. The CDR3 is 15 residues long. CDR1 and CDR2 from the germline V gene are ENHRY and SYGVKD. The CDR3 nucleotides are TGTGCCACCGGAAAGGGGGCGGAAGTTTCCTACGAGCAGTACTTC. Encoded protein: CATGKGAEVSYEQYF.

The chain has TRBV5-6 and TRBJ2-7; 10 bases line up with TRBD1. CDR3 length: 13 amino acids. The germline CDR1 and CDR2 sequences are SGHDT and YYEEEE. The V and J ends lost 4 bases and 5 bases, in that order; junction bases with no gene match: 3. This CDR3 reads CASSPGQGDEQYF. The CDR3 nucleotides read TGTGCCAGCAGCCCAGGACAGGGGGACGAGCAGTACTTC.

The gene calls are TRBV19 and TRBJ2-3, with TRBD2 matching over 7 bases. This CDR3 is 15 amino acids long. The junction had 4 bases not matched to a gene; V was cut back by 3 bases and J by 1 base. Germline V gene lookup returns CDR1 LNHDA and CDR2 SQIVND (reference sequence). The CDR3 sequence: CASSMRGGRTDTQYF. The CDR3 nucleotides read TGTGCCAGTAGTATGCGCGGGGGTCGCACAGATACGCAGTATTTT. Based on the CDR3 plus reference TRBV19 and TRBJ2-3, the full variable domain is DGGITQSPKYLFRKEGQNVTLSCEQNLNHDAMYWYRQDPGQGLRLIYYSQIVNDFQKGDIAEGYSVSREKKESFPLTVTSAQKNPTAFYLCASSMRGGRTDTQYFGPGTRLTVL.

The chain links TRBV27 to TRBJ2-5, with D perhaps matching TRBD1 (5 bases). The CDR3 length is 15 residues. The germline CDR1 and CDR2 sequences are MNHEY and SMNVEV (reference sequence). The germline V and J ends were trimmed by 4 bases and 5 bases, with 17 bases remaining between them. The chain's CDR3 is CASSSYVGAVETQYF. The CDR3 bases are TGTGCCAGCAGTTCCTACGTTGGGGCGGTTGAGACCCAGTACTTC.

The CDR3 reads CSVPRGTDTQYF. CDR3 sequence (DNA): TGCAGCGTCCCCCGGGGCACAGATACGCAGTATTTT. The chain links TRBV29-1 to TRBJ2-3; D is undetermined. The ends were cut back, 6 bases at V and 1 base at J, with 8 bases in the middle. The CDR3 sequence is 12 residues long. CDR1 and CDR2 (germline): SQVTM, ANQGSEA.

The count of this clone is one. Here the CDR3 reads CASRPQGAGGNTIYF. The CDR3 nucleotides read TGTGCCAGCAGACCACAGGGGGCAGGTGGAAACACCATATATTTT. V is TRBV7-6 and J is TRBJ1-3, with 9 bases matching TRBD1. The CDR3 runs 15 residues. CDR1 and CDR2 from the germline V gene are SGHVS and FNYEAQ. Unmatched junction bases numbered 6, after V lost 6 bases and J lost 3 bases. The variable domain in full, with the rest retrieved from reference TRBV7-6 and TRBJ1-3, is GAGVSQSPRYKVTKRGQDVALRCDPISGHVSLYWYRQALGQGPEFLTYFNYEAQQDKSGLPNDRFSAERPEGSISTLTIQRTEQRDSAMYRCASRPQGAGGNTIYFGEGSWLTVV.